This TCR beta chain was retrieved from a study of blood T cell repertoires in COVID-19. Data came from immunoSEQ multiplex PCR; TCRdb stores just in-frame clones and leaves some out. There are about 340,000 clones in the sample; 86% occur only once, and 3.5% to 4.5% lies in the top ten. Material: PBMCs or T cells enriched from blood (not recorded which). The receptor was derived from a woman between 35 and 50 years old with acute COVID-19.

The CDR3 DNA reads as TGTGCCAGCAGCATGGGACTAGCGGGGGTCCGATATTTT. Protein sequence: CASSMGLAGVRYF. The V gene is TRBV7-3, the J gene TRBJ2-3; 14 bases fit TRBD2. This CDR3 has 13 amino acids. Germline V gene data show CDR1 as SGHTA and CDR2 as FQGTGA. The junction had 7 bases not matched to a gene; V was cut back by 5 bases and J by 15 bases.